The next 24 T cell receptor beta chains were all read from a single sample in a study of beta chain features in type 1 diabetes. Sequenced material consisted of expressed TCRB transcripts (all of the isolated RNA was reverse transcribed). Measured with immunoSEQ multiplex PCR; TCRdb has only the in-frame clones, and not every one. The sample has about 900,000 clones, roughly a sixth seen once. The sequencing input was naive CD4+ T cells from blood. The receptors originated from a woman between 18 and 29 years old in good health.

J is TRBJ2-3 and V is TRBV7-2, with D possibly TRBD2 on 5 matching bases. Germline-derived CDR1 and CDR2 are SGHTA and FQGNSA. The V end lost 6 bases, the J end lost 0 bases, and 13 bases lay between the germline ends. The CDR3 extends over 15 amino acids. The CDR3 nucleotides read TGTGCCAGCAGACCTGTTCGAGGGAGCACAGATACGCAGTATTTT. Translation: CASRPVRGSTDTQYF.

The genes are TRBV6-5 and TRBJ2-3; either TRBD1 or TRBD2 may fit D (5 bases each). The CDR3 extends over 15 amino acids. V was cut by 6 bases and J by 0 bases, with 13 bases left in between. The germline V gene has CDR1 MNHEY and CDR2 SVGAGI. The CDR3 nucleotides read TGTGCCAGCAGCAGCCCGGGGCGAAGCACAGATACGCAGTATTTT. Encoded protein: CASSSPGRSTDTQYF.

V and J are TRBV6-1 and TRBJ2-5; 7 nucleotides line up with TRBD2. The assigned J gene may be wrong: the sequence end matches TRBJ2-7 better. The CDR3 length is 15 residues. Germline loops: CDR1 MNHNS, CDR2 SASEGT. The CDR3 sequence is CASSEPASGGYEQYF. CDR3 DNA: TGTGCCAGCAGTGAACCAGCTAGCGGAGGTTACGAGCAGTACTTC.

This clone was detected a few times. V and J are TRBV21-1 and TRBJ2-1; the table assigns TRBD1, which was not confirmed against the DNA. TRBV21-1 corresponds to a pseudogene. The length of the CDR3 is 16 residues. The CDR3 nucleotides are TGTGCCAGCATAGGACAGCGGATGACTACGGGGAATGAGCAGTTCTTC. Translated, it gives CASIGQRMTTGNEQFF.

This clone has only a few counts. The chain recombines TRBV28 with TRBJ2-6, with unresolved D. V was shortened by 4 bases and J by 3 bases, with 16 bases between the two germline ends. The CDR3 loop spans 17 amino acids. Germline CDR1 reads MDHEN; CDR2 reads SYDVKM. The CDR3 loop reads CASSSPFTGFGANVLTF. The DNA of the CDR3 is TGTGCCAGCAGTTCCCCATTCACGGGCTTTGGGGCCAACGTCCTGACTTTC.

This rearrangement joins TRBV10-3 to TRBJ2-2; 10 bases match TRBD2. CDR3 length equals 16 residues. Germline V gene data show CDR1 as ENHRY and CDR2 as SYGVKD. V trimming: 4 bases; J trimming: 3 bases; junction bases outside the gene matches: 5. CDR3 sequence (DNA): TGTGCCATCAGTGCCCCCAGCGGGAGGGACACCGGGGAGCTGTTTTTT. It specifies CAISAPSGRDTGELFF.

This clone was counted between two and nine times. The chain employs TRBV27 and TRBJ1-1; 7 bases agree with TRBD1. Germline V gives CDR1 MNHEY, CDR2 SMNVEV (reference sequence). CDR3 length: 16 amino acids. V trimming: 7 bases; J trimming: 1 base; junction bases outside the gene matches: 12. The CDR3 nucleotides are TGTGCCAGCACTTGTGGGAGGGACAGCTGGAACACTGAAGCTTTCTTT. Protein sequence: CASTCGRDSWNTEAFF.

The chain carries TRBV5-5 and TRBJ2-2; 7 nucleotides agree with TRBD1. Germline trimming cut 2 bases from V and 4 bases from J; bases unmatched to any gene: 8. Germline loops: CDR1 SGHKS, CDR2 YYEKEE (reference sequence). CDR3 length: 16 amino acids. The CDR3 here is CASSFPQGVGTGELFF. The CDR3 DNA reads TGTGCCAGCAGCTTCCCCCAGGGGGTAGGCACCGGGGAGCTGTTTTTT.

This clone was picked up a small number of times. The rearrangement joins TRBV5-1 to TRBJ2-3; D call uncertain. From germline, CDR1 is SGHRS and CDR2 YFSETQ. The CDR3 consists of 14 residues. Trimming cost V 6 bases and J 2 bases, with 13 bases left between them. CDR3 bases: TGCGCCAGCACCAAACAACCCGACACAGATACGCAGTATTTT. Protein product: CASTKQPDTDTQYF. Full variable domain (remainder filled in from reference TRBV5-1 and TRBJ2-3): KAGVTQTPRYLIKTRGQQVTLSCSPISGHRSVSWYQQTPGQGLQFLFEYFSETQRNKGNFPGRFSGRQFSNSRSEMNVSTLELGDSALYLCASTKQPDTDTQYFGPGTRLTVL.

The rearrangement joins TRBV7-9 to TRBJ2-1; D not resolved. From germline, CDR1 is SEHNR and CDR2 FQNEAQ (reference sequence). V was pared by 4 bases and J by 5 bases, with 12 bases between. This CDR3 has 14 amino acids. The CDR3 reads CASSSRVPDNEQFF. The CDR3 DNA reads TGTGCCAGCAGCTCCCGTGTACCGGACAATGAGCAGTTCTTC.

This chain joins TRBV6-6 and TRBJ1-1, with 7 bases aligning to TRBD1. The germline V gene encodes CDR1 MNHNY and CDR2 SVGAGI (reference sequence). V lost 2 bases, J lost 4 bases, and 4 bases stayed unmatched. The CDR3 is 14 amino acids. CDR3 DNA sequence: TGTGCCAGCAGTTACAGGGACAGCGGCACTGAAGCTTTCTTT. Its translation is CASSYRDSGTEAFF.

This clone was seen a handful of times. The V call is TRBV5-5, the J call TRBJ2-7, with TRBD2 matching over 9 bases. Germline CDR1 reads SGHKS; CDR2 reads YYEKEE (reference sequence). This CDR3 has 16 residues. Losses at the gene ends were 0 bases for V and 1 base for J; bases not matched to a gene: 5. Here the CDR3 DNA reads TGTGCCAGCAGCTTGGTAGCGGGAGCCGTTTCCTACGAGCAGTACTTC. This sequence encodes CASSLVAGAVSYEQYF. Together with reference TRBV5-5 and TRBJ2-7, the CDR3 gives the full variable domain: DAGVTQSPTHLIKTRGQQVTLRCSPISGHKSVSWYQQVLGQGPQFIFQYYEKEERGRGNFPDRFSARQFPNYSSELNVNALLLGDSALYLCASSLVAGAVSYEQYFGPGTRLTVT.

This clone was seen a handful of times. The CDR3 DNA sequence: TGTGCCAGCAGCTTACGGACAGGAACGCGCACTGAAGCTTTCTTT. Amino acids: CASSLRTGTRTEAFF. The chain couples TRBV7-2 to TRBJ1-1; 7 positions match TRBD1. V shed 2 bases, J shed 4 bases, and the junction held 7 bases outside the gene matches. The CDR3 is 15 residues long. The germline V gene has CDR1 SGHTA and CDR2 FQGNSA. Full variable domain (rest looked up from reference TRBV7-2 and TRBJ1-1): GAGVSQSPSNKVTEKGKDVELRCDPISGHTALYWYRQSLGQGLEFLIYFQGNSAPDKSGLPSDRFSAERTGGSVSTLTIQRTQQEDSAVYLCASSLRTGTRTEAFFGQGTRLTVV.

Only a few counts were recorded for this clone. CDR3 DNA: TGTGCCAGCAGCCAGAGGTTGGCTGTGGGGGGCAATCAGCCCCAGCATTTT. Translation gives CASSQRLAVGGNQPQHF. The chain recombines TRBV4-2 with TRBJ1-5; TRBD1 might be the D (5 bases). Germline V gene sequence: CDR1 LGHNA, CDR2 YNFKEQ. The CDR3 is 17 amino acids. The V and J ends lost 3 bases and 2 bases respectively, with 17 bases between them.

J is TRBJ2-3 and V is TRBV27; tentatively, D is TRBD1 (5 bases). V lost 5 bases, J lost 2 bases, and 8 bases lay in between. Germline V gene data show CDR1 as MNHEY and CDR2 as SMNVEV (reference sequence). The CDR3 length is 13 residues. CDR3 amino acids: CASSRQYTDTQYF. The CDR3 coding sequence is TGTGCCAGCAGTCGACAGTACACAGATACGCAGTATTTT.

In its sample, this clone was seen a few times. The sample carries other DNA sequences with the same CDR3. This rearrangement joins TRBV18 to TRBJ2-5; no clear D gene. The length of the CDR3 is 13 residues. Germline loops: CDR1 KGHSH, CDR2 LQKENI. Trimming pared 0 bases from V and 1 base from J, leaving 3 bases between. The CDR3 sequence: CASSPPSQETQYF. As DNA, the CDR3 is TGTGCCAGCTCACCACCGAGCCAAGAGACCCAGTACTTC.

The table lists this clone with a few counts. The V call is TRBV28, the J call TRBJ2-7; the match to TRBD1 covers 9 bases. The CDR3 spans 15 residues. V trimming: 0 bases; J trimming: 5 bases; junction bases outside the gene matches: 5. CDR1 and CDR2 from the germline V gene are MDHEN and SYDVKM. DNA of the CDR3: TGTGCCAGCAGTTTATGGGGACAGGGTAGGGACGAGCAGTACTTC. This encodes CASSLWGQGRDEQYF.

The chain combines TRBV6-1 with TRBJ2-3, with 10 positions matching TRBD1. This CDR3 has 16 residues. CDR1 is MNHNS and CDR2 is SASEGT in the germline V gene. V lost 0 bases and J lost 2; bases outside the gene matches: 2. The CDR3 DNA is TGTGCCAGCAGTGAAGCGGACAGGGGGTACACAGATACGCAGTATTTT. It codes for CASSEADRGYTDTQYF.

In its sample, this clone was seen a few times. The rearrangement uses TRBV29-1 and TRBJ2-5; unclear D gene. Germline CDR1 is SQVTM and CDR2 is ANQGSEA. The CDR3 totals 15 residues. V lost 6 bases to trimming and J lost 5 bases, with 22 bases between them. CDR3 nucleotide sequence: TGCAGCGTCGTAGACCCTGGAAGGACGAGGGAGACCCAGTACTTC. Amino acids: CSVVDPGRTRETQYF.

At least ten counts were recorded for this clone. The chain combines TRBV21-1 with TRBJ2-7; TRBD2, the table's D call, lacks a check against the DNA. TRBV21-1 is an annotated pseudogene. The CDR3 covers 15 residues. DNA of the CDR3: TGTGCCAGCAGGTGGACTAGCGGGAGAGTATACGAGCAGTACTTC. It yields the protein CASRWTSGRVYEQYF.

A word on this clone: Other DNA sequences in the same sample also yield this CDR3. The chain employs TRBV28 and TRBJ2-7; 9 bases fit TRBD2. V shed 2 bases and J 3 bases; nucleotides not matched to a gene: 2. The germline gives CDR1 MDHEN, CDR2 SYDVKM. This CDR3 spans 14 amino acids. The CDR3 is CASSLAGGRYEQYF. The CDR3 DNA is TGTGCCAGCAGTTTAGCGGGGGGGCGCTACGAGCAGTACTTC.

In DNA form, the CDR3 reads TGTGCCACCAGCAGAGGGATCCTCAGTGGCCCCCTCTACAATGAGCAGTTCTTC. It yields the protein CATSRGILSGPLYNEQFF. This chain links TRBV15 with TRBJ2-1, with unresolved D. This CDR3 region has 18 residues. Trimming took 1 base from V and 3 from J, leaving 19 bases between them. Per the germline V gene, CDR1 is LNHNV and CDR2 is YYDKDF (reference sequence). Drawing the rest from reference TRBV15 and TRBJ2-1, the complete variable domain is DAMVIQNPRYQVTQFGKPVTLSCSQTLNHNVMYWYQQKSSQAPKLLFHYYDKDFNNEADTPDNFQSRRPNTSFCFLDIRSPGLGDTAMYLCATSRGILSGPLYNEQFFGPGTRLTVL.

The V call is TRBV5-1, the J call TRBJ2-1; 10 nucleotides agree with TRBD2. This CDR3 is 17 amino acids long. Germline V lookup: CDR1 SGHRS, CDR2 YFSETQ. Trimming cost V 1 base and J 4 bases; bases outside gene matches: 8. CDR3: CASSLLAGGTIYNEQFF. The CDR3 DNA reads as TGCGCCAGCAGCTTGTTAGCGGGAGGAACGATTTACAATGAGCAGTTCTTC.

This clone came up a few times. The chain has TRBV4-3 and TRBJ2-1; D is possibly TRBD1 (6 bases). The CDR3 totals 17 residues. Germline CDR1 reads LGHNA; CDR2 reads YSLEER. Trimming shortened V by 0 bases and J by 13 bases, and 25 bases separated the two germline ends. In nucleotides, the CDR3 is TGCGCCAGCAGCCAAGATCTCGGCAGGGGCTGGTGGGATAGCCAGTTCTTC. It specifies CASSQDLGRGWWDSQFF.